This entry lists 31 T cell receptor beta chains sequenced from one sample in a study of radiotherapy plus CTLA-4 blockade in lung cancer. The repertoire was sequenced with immunoSEQ multiplex PCR; TCRdb's copy has only in-frame clones and lacks some. The table lists more than 55,000 clones, roughly 80% of them singletons, with roughly 17% in the top ten. The sample was peripheral blood, taken from a patient treated with radiotherapy plus ipilimumab. These receptors originate from a human donor with non-small cell lung cancer who had a complete response to radiotherapy plus ipilimumab.

This clone occurred once. V gene TRBV7-2 combines with J gene TRBJ2-2, with TRBD1 identical over 9 bases. CDR1 is SGHTA and CDR2 is FQGNSA in the germline V gene. This CDR3 region has 14 residues. V trimming: 5 bases; J trimming: 4 bases; junction bases outside the gene matches: 2. CDR3: CASSGQGRTGELFF. The DNA of the CDR3 is TGTGCCAGCAGCGGACAGGGGCGCACCGGGGAGCTGTTTTTT.

V is TRBV4-1 and J is TRBJ1-1, with D tentatively TRBD1 (6 bases). The CDR3 has 14 residues. Trimming left V 3 bases short and J 7 bases short, with 15 bases between. The V gene's germline CDR1 is MGHRA and CDR2 YSYEKL. The CDR3 protein is CASSHLPKGDEAFF. The CDR3 DNA is TGCGCCAGCAGCCACCTACCCAAGGGGGATGAAGCTTTCTTT.

This clone was counted once. This rearrangement joins TRBV27 to TRBJ2-7; 9 nucleotides match TRBD1. Looked up from germline, CDR1 is MNHEY and CDR2 is SMNVEV (reference sequence). The CDR3 has 14 amino acids. V lost 11 bases and J lost 2; bases outside the gene matches: 10. CDR3 sequence: CASRGGTGPYEQYF. CDR3 DNA: TGTGCCTCCCGGGGAGGGACAGGGCCCTACGAGCAGTACTTC.

This clone was observed a single time. This rearrangement joins TRBV5-6 to TRBJ2-6; unclear D gene. V was trimmed by 0 bases and J by 1 base, leaving 8 bases between them. The CDR3 spans 16 residues. Germline CDR1 is SGHDT and CDR2 is YYEEEE. CDR3 loop: CASSLGVVSGANVLTF. The CDR3, as DNA: TGTGCCAGCAGCTTGGGCGTCGTGTCTGGGGCCAACGTCCTGACTTTC.

V gene TRBV7-9 combines with J gene TRBJ2-7, with TRBD2 as a possible D gene (5 bases). CDR1 and CDR2 from the germline V gene are SEHNR and FQNEAQ (reference sequence). CDR3 length equals 13 residues. Between the trimmed V and J ends, which lost 1 base and 5 bases, there was a span of 9 bases. The CDR3 DNA sequence: TGTGCCAGCAGCTTAGAGAGAGCGGACGAGCAGTACGTC. Amino acids: CASSLERADEQYV.

On this clone itself: This likely came from a read error, as a far larger clone is one base away. This chain uses TRBV10-3 with TRBJ1-1, with D maybe TRBD1 (5 bases). The CDR3 is 17 amino acids. The V gene's germline CDR1 is ENHRY and CDR2 SYGVKD. The CDR3 spells CAILADGALRENTESFF. CDR3 coding DNA: TGTGCCATCCTAGCGGACGGGGCCTTGAGGGAGAACACTGAATCTTTCTTT.

The chain employs TRBV7-2 and TRBJ2-7; 11 bases align to TRBD2. Germline V gene data show CDR1 as SGHTA and CDR2 as FQGNSA. The CDR3 covers 12 residues. The CDR3 DNA is TGTTCTCGACTAGCGGGACGGATTGAGCAGTACGTC. The encoded protein is CSRLAGRIEQYV.

V is TRBV11-2 and J is TRBJ1-6, with 9 positions matching TRBD1. The CDR3 covers 15 residues. Losses at the gene ends were 5 bases for V and 7 bases for J; bases not matched to a gene: 6. The V gene's germline CDR1 is SGHAT and CDR2 FQNNGV. This CDR3 is CASSQDRGINSPLHF. In DNA, the CDR3 is TGTGCCAGCAGCCAGGACAGGGGCATCAATTCACCCCTCCACTTT.

This rearrangement joins TRBV7-9 to TRBJ2-3, with D perhaps TRBD1 (7 bases). Trimming took off 5 bases at V and 1 base at J, with 10 bases between the two ends. The CDR3 has 14 residues. Germline lookup yields CDR1 SEHNR and CDR2 FQNEAQ (reference sequence). The CDR3 protein is CASSAGTGTDTQYF. CDR3 coding DNA: TGTGCCAGCAGCGCGGGGACAGGCACAGATACGCAGTATTTT.

The CDR3 bases are TGTGCCAGCTCACCACTCGTTGAGGGGGCCGGAAACACCATATATTTT. This translates into CASSPLVEGAGNTIYF. The rearrangement links TRBV18 to TRBJ1-3, with TRBD1 identical over 7 bases. The junction had 7 bases not matched to a gene; V was cut back by 1 base and J by 4 bases. CDR3 length: 16 amino acids. CDR1 and CDR2 from the germline V gene are KGHSH and LQKENI.

The rearrangement links TRBV10-3 to TRBJ1-2, with D tentatively TRBD1 (5 bases). V lost 4 bases and J lost 8, with 14 bases in between. The CDR3 sequence is 13 residues long. CDR1 is ENHRY, CDR2 SYGVKD, per germline. The CDR3 coding sequence is TGTGCCATCAGTGCTCCCAGGGTCTCGGGCTACACCTTC. This codes for CAISAPRVSGYTF.

The rearrangement joins TRBV13 to TRBJ2-3, with D perhaps matching TRBD1 (6 bases). The germline gives CDR1 PRHDT, CDR2 FYEKMQ (reference sequence). This CDR3 contains 16 residues. V was trimmed by 0 bases and J by 2 bases, leaving 12 bases between them. The CDR3 is CASSLGGDISTDTQYF. Written as DNA, the CDR3 is TGTGCCAGCAGCTTAGGGGGGGACATTTCCACAGATACGCAGTATTTT.

This clone is a singleton in its sample. The V gene is TRBV6-5, the J gene TRBJ2-1; 13 bases map to TRBD2. Germline trimming cut 6 bases from V and 8 bases from J; bases unmatched to any gene: 4. The CDR3 totals 14 residues. Per germline, CDR1 MNHEY and CDR2 SVGAGI. CDR3 coding DNA: TGTGCCAGCAGAACTAGCGGGAGGGCCTATGAGCAGTTCTTC. It is translated as CASRTSGRAYEQFF.

V gene TRBV28 combines with J gene TRBJ1-2; D perhaps matches TRBD1 (5 bases). This CDR3 has 13 amino acids. Trimming pared 3 bases from V and 7 bases from J, leaving 12 bases between. Germline CDR1 MDHEN, CDR2 SYDVKM. DNA of the CDR3: TGTGCCAGCAGTTTGGAGCAGGGTACTGGCTACACCTTC. Protein sequence: CASSLEQGTGYTF.

The gene calls are TRBV5-1 and TRBJ2-7; 8 positions match TRBD1. V gave up 4 bases and J gave up 5 bases; unmatched junction bases: 8. Germline V lookup: CDR1 SGHRS, CDR2 YFSETQ. The CDR3 contains 14 residues. As DNA, the CDR3 is TGCGCCAGCAGCCAAGGACAGGGTAGGGACGAGCAGTACTTC. It specifies CASSQGQGRDEQYF.

The V call is TRBV11-3, the J call TRBJ1-4, with no clear D. Germline assignment: CDR1 SGHNT and CDR2 YENEEA. The V and J ends lost 0 bases and 0 bases respectively, with 17 bases between them. CDR3 length: 19 residues. This CDR3 reads CASSLDRPRRRATNEKLFF. The DNA of the CDR3 is TGTGCCAGCAGCTTAGATCGGCCAAGAAGACGGGCAACTAATGAAAAACTGTTTTTT.

The chain has TRBV5-1 and TRBJ1-1; 7 bases match TRBD1. The germline V gene encodes CDR1 SGHRS and CDR2 YFSETQ. This CDR3 spans 18 amino acids. V was clipped by 2 bases and J by 4 bases; unmatched bases: 17. The CDR3 region is CASSFGPAGGGSSTEAFF. The CDR3 nucleotides read TGCGCCAGCAGCTTCGGTCCGGCAGGAGGGGGCAGTTCCACTGAAGCTTTCTTT.

This clone is a singleton in its sample. CDR3 region: CAWTKVDIARDEQYF. CDR3 nucleotides: TGTGCCTGGACTAAAGTGGACATTGCCCGAGACGAGCAGTACTTC. The rearrangement uses TRBV30 and TRBJ2-5; D is perhaps TRBD1 (5 bases). The DNA end is more similar to TRBJ2-7, so the J call may be wrong. This CDR3 has 15 residues. From germline, CDR1 is GTSNPN and CDR2 SVGIG (reference sequence).

The rearrangement links TRBV20-1 to TRBJ2-7; D is uncertain. CDR3 size: 11 residues. CDR1 is DFQATT, CDR2 SNEGSKA, per germline (reference sequence). V was pared by 5 bases and J by 0 bases, with 5 bases between. CDR3 residues: CSAPSSYEQYF. The DNA of the CDR3 is TGCAGTGCTCCCAGCTCCTACGAGCAGTACTTC.

This clone was observed a handful of times. This chain uses TRBV4-1 with TRBJ1-1; 10 positions match TRBD1. The V gene's germline CDR1 is MGHRA and CDR2 YSYEKL. V shed 3 bases, J shed 7 bases, and the junction held 8 bases outside the gene matches. The CDR3 runs to 15 residues. The CDR3 loop reads CASSQHDRGLIEAFF. The DNA for the CDR3 is TGCGCCAGCAGCCAGCACGACAGGGGGCTAATTGAAGCTTTCTTT.

V gene TRBV6-1 combines with J gene TRBJ2-3, with TRBD2 matching 11 bases. The CDR3 covers 14 residues. Unmatched junction bases numbered 3, after V lost 6 bases and J lost 4 bases. Germline CDR1 and CDR2: MNHNS and SASEGT. DNA for the CDR3: TGTGCCAGCAGGAGGGGACTAGCGGCAGATACGCAGTATTTT. Translation: CASRRGLAADTQYF.

The chain employs TRBV30 and TRBJ2-3, with no clear D. From germline, CDR1 is GTSNPN and CDR2 SVGIG (reference sequence). This CDR3 spans 13 amino acids. The ends were cut back, 3 bases at V and 2 bases at J, with 9 bases in the middle. The chain's CDR3 is CAWREVNTDTQYF. As DNA, the CDR3 is TGTGCCTGGAGAGAGGTTAACACAGATACGCAGTATTTT.

V usage is TRBV19 and J usage is TRBJ2-1; D is possibly TRBD2 (5 bases). V was pared by 6 bases and J by 6 bases, with 15 bases between. Germline V gene sequence: CDR1 LNHDA, CDR2 SQIVND (reference sequence). The length of the CDR3 is 14 residues. The CDR3 sequence: CASRVWGDGNEQFF. CDR3 nucleotides: TGTGCCAGTAGAGTCTGGGGAGACGGCAATGAGCAGTTCTTC.

In its sample, this clone was seen once. The V and J genes are TRBV5-6 and TRBJ1-6, with unresolved D. The germline V and J ends were trimmed by 1 base and 4 bases, with 9 bases remaining between them. Looked up from germline, CDR1 is SGHDT and CDR2 is YYEEEE. The CDR3 totals 15 residues. The CDR3 bases are TGTGCCAGCAGCTTGCACAACCGTTATAATTCACCCCTCCACTTT. Amino acid sequence: CASSLHNRYNSPLHF.

Regarding this clone: The junction and the germline gene differ at one end; a read error may be behind it. The chain uses TRBV5-1 and TRBJ1-5, with 8 bases that match TRBD1. CDR3 length: 14 amino acids. Germline CDR1 is SGHRS and CDR2 is YFSETQ. The CDR3 sequence: CASSPGQGKQPQHF. The CDR3 DNA is TGCGCCAGCAGCCCCGGACAGGGCAAGCAGCCCCAGCATTTT.

The chain has TRBV19 and TRBJ2-4, with TRBD2 matching 8 bases. This CDR3 region has 16 residues. J gave up 4 bases and V 10 bases, and 15 bases lay outside the gene matches. Germline V gene sequence: CDR1 LNHDA, CDR2 SQIVND (reference sequence). The CDR3 region has the DNA TGTGCCACAGGGACTAGGAGGGACGGGGGTAAAAACATTCAGTACTTC. It translates to CATGTRRDGGKNIQYF.

The chain has TRBV28 and TRBJ2-7, with D perhaps matching TRBD2 (6 bases). There are 15 residues in the CDR3. V lost 2 bases and J lost 2, with 13 bases in between. Germline CDR1 reads MDHEN; CDR2 reads SYDVKM. In DNA, the CDR3 is TGTGCCAGCAGTTTAGCCCGCGGGGCGGCCTACGAGCAGTACGTC. Amino acid sequence: CASSLARGAAYEQYV.

This chain uses TRBV6-5 with TRBJ2-7; 9 bases fit TRBD1. The CDR3 is made up of 15 amino acids. Germline CDR1 reads MNHEY; CDR2 reads SVGAGI. V lost 0 bases to trimming and J lost 3 bases; unmatched junction nucleotides: 3. CDR3 sequence: CASSYSGQGVYEQYV. The CDR3 DNA reads as TGTGCCAGCAGTTACTCGGGACAGGGCGTCTACGAGCAGTACGTC.

The chain employs TRBV7-2 and TRBJ1-3; 10 bases map to TRBD1. There are 15 residues in the CDR3. Per germline, CDR1 SGHTA and CDR2 FQGNSA. The V gene end was trimmed by 1 base and the J gene end by 5 bases; junction bases not matched to a gene: 2. The CDR3 bases are TGTGCCAGCAGCTTAGGACAGGGGGCGAGAAACACCATATATTTT. Its protein is CASSLGQGARNTIYF.

CDR3 amino acids: CASSPGVGLEKLFF. The CDR3 nucleotides read TGCGCCAGCAGCCCGGGGGTTGGGTTGGAAAAACTGTTTTTT. The rearrangement uses TRBV5-1 and TRBJ1-4; a possible D gene is TRBD1 (5 bases). Germline CDR1 is SGHRS and CDR2 is YFSETQ. V lost 4 bases and J 8 bases, leaving 15 bases between the germline ends. There are 14 residues in the CDR3.

The V gene is TRBV7-2, the J gene TRBJ1-4, with a tentative D call TRBD1 (5 bases). The ends were cut back, 2 bases at V and 0 bases at J, with 7 bases in the middle. Germline lookup yields CDR1 SGHTA and CDR2 FQGNSA. CDR3 length: 15 residues. The DNA for the CDR3 is TGTGCCAGCAGCTTAACAGGTGCAACTAATGAAAAACTGTTTTTT. It codes for CASSLTGATNEKLFF.